This T cell receptor beta chain was sequenced for a study of multiple sclerosis patients with progressive multifocal leukoencephalopathy (dated by TCRdb to the late 2010s). About the study as a whole: The study examined peripheral T and B cells of MS patients who developed PML (4 under natalizumab, 1 after alemtuzumab) and treated patients who did not. Two patients on natalizumab who later developed PML were tracked over time from before therapy, through 6 and 12 months, up to PML onset. The study was designed to detect JC virus-specific or public T-cell expansions arising at the time of PML onset. The paper as a whole reports these results and caveats: At the time PML developed, no common TRBV or TRBJ gene usage or preferential TRBV-TRBJ pairings were detected. Analysis was limited to peripheral blood, even though cerebrospinal fluid or brain lymphocytes might be more informative for natalizumab-associated PML. With only a small, descriptive cohort, it remained unclear whether the findings reflect JC virus infection or general immunocompromise. Less diverse TRB repertoires in most PML patients were suggested by lower normalized Shannon entropy, whereas values near 1 were observed in the natalizumab-treated controls. Although TRB clones above 0.5% frequency turned up only in PML patients, the clones expanded at PML onset were already present before and during natalizumab therapy.

Using the immunoSEQ two-step multiplex PCR at survey-level depth, TRB CDR3 regions were amplified from genomic DNA. Synthetic inline TR CDR3 controls covering all V-J pairings were spiked into each PCR so that template counts could be estimated and amplification bias removed. Reads went through processing to reduce amplification and sequencing bias, and quantification was done against synthetic TR CDR3 analogs. Per the original workflow: In ImmunoSEQ Analyzer, raw data were processed so that out-of-frame sequences and CDR3s with stop codons were removed, with gene names following IMGT nomenclature. Normalized Shannon entropy, defined as 1 minus Pielou's evenness, served as the summary measure of repertoire diversity. TRB sequences were treated as identical only when sharing V gene, J gene and CDR3. Public PML clonotypes were CDR3s shared by two or more PML-onset samples but absent earlier, in controls, and in public databases. Positional CDR3 amino acid composition was analyzed in Skylign with the observed count method. TCRdb's version of the immuneACCESS table is confined to in-frame rearrangements and falls short of the full clone set. An unresolved V gene accounts for under half of the shortfall where checked; the remainder is of unknown origin. The V and J calls and clone size are taken from that table; D and trimming were inferred from the DNA. The sample table contains over 20,000 clones; only one count was recorded for roughly 90% of them. The top ten clonotypes cover approximately 2% of the sample.

As to this clone: Its antigen is currently not known. It has no much larger one-base neighbor in the sample; base qualities were not kept.

The CDR3 sequence holds 13 residues, the cysteine and phenylalanine included. This entry keeps only the CDR3 DNA: 39 bases, framed from base 1. V is shortened by 0 bases, J by 5 bases, and the region joining them spans 8 bases. From a lookup of the germline V gene, CDR1 and CDR2 are SGHRS and YFSETQ. In light of the paper, this sample's time point label describes: around 13 months of natalizumab therapy. In light of the paper, this sample's treatment or condition label describes: on natalizumab therapy at sampling. The controls were about five MS patients treated with natalizumab who did not develop PML and who were sampled longitudinally. Every listed patient had earlier received interferon beta, and every PML patient was female. At 6 and 12 months of natalizumab therapy, T1 and T2 blood samples were collected, respectively. Ficoll-Hypaque density gradient centrifugation was used to isolate peripheral blood mononuclear cells.

The sample was PBMCs, taken from a patient treated with natalizumab. The sequence came from a man aged 30-40 years with multiple sclerosis. The sequence links TRBV5-1 to TRBJ1-2; the D segment cannot be called with confidence. Read as DNA, the sequence is TGCGCCAGCAGCTTGGAGTCTGGGTATGGCTACACCTTC. This translates into CASSLESGYGYTF.